The source of this T cell receptor beta chain is a study of T cells expressing NK-cell markers. Overall study context: Seven of the eight sequenced donors were classified as HCMV-seropositive, and one was classified as seronegative.

The CDR3 loop spans 17 amino acids. Notes on this clonotype: What it recognizes is unknown.

A 5'RACE template switching approach incorporating UMIs was used to make TCR beta cDNA. TCRdb re-called the 5' RACE reads; every CDR3 protein appears as one record, without DNA. The repertoire table contains about 540,000 distinct CDR3 sequences. Notes on the study in general: Six of the donors carried dominant NKG2C+ clonotypes that took up roughly 1.0-8% of their CD8+ T cells.

The rearrangement uses TRBV12-3 or TRBV12-4 and TRBJ2-5; as DNA is missing, the TRBD2 call by TCRdb cannot be tested. The sample was blood T cells: a sorted CD56 or NKG2C T cell subset, CD4+ or CD8+ T cells, or bulk PBMC T cells (not recorded which). The source is a man aged 18 to 30 in good health. This CDR3 reads CASSLGLAIRDQETQYF.